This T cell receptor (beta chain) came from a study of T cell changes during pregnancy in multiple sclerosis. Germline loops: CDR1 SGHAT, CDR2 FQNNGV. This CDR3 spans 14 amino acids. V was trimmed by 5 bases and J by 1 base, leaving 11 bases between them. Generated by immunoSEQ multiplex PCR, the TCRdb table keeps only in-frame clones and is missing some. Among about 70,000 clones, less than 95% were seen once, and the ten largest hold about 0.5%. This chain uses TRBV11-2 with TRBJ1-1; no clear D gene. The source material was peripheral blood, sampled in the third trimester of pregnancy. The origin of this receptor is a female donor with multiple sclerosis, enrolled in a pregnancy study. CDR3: CASSTPRQNTEAFF. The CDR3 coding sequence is TGTGCCAGCAGCACGCCTCGACAGAACACTGAAGCTTTCTTT.